The next 21 T cell receptor beta chains were all read from a single sample in a study of blood T cell repertoires in COVID-19. Produced via immunoSEQ multiplex PCR; TCRdb's table is partial and in-frame only. This sample carries a few hundred thousand clones, roughly nine tenths of them seen once, and the ten largest clones take over 2%. The sample taken for sequencing was PBMCs or T cells enriched from blood (not recorded which). These receptors originate from a woman aged 18 to 35 who had recovered from COVID-19.

This chain joins TRBV13 and TRBJ2-2; D is unclear. Looked up from germline, CDR1 is PRHDT and CDR2 is FYEKMQ (reference sequence). The V end was cut by 4 bases, the J end by 1 base, with 7 bases between. The CDR3 is made up of 14 amino acids. CDR3 in DNA: TGTGCCAGCAGCTCTGAGAGGAACACCGGGGAGCTGTTTTTT. Its translation is CASSSERNTGELFF.

The sample holds one count of this clone. The rearrangement links TRBV6-8 to TRBJ2-7; 10 positions agree with TRBD1. V dropped 6 bases and J dropped 2; count of bases not matched to a gene: 7. CDR3 length: 15 residues. CDR1 and CDR2 from the germline V gene are MNHGY and SAAAGT. CDR3 bases: TGTGCCAGCAGGGGGACAGGGGTGCCCACCTACGAGCAGTACTTC. As protein: CASRGTGVPTYEQYF.

The chain links TRBV29-1 to TRBJ2-1; TRBD1 agrees at 9 bases. The CDR3 runs to 13 residues. The germline V gene has CDR1 SQVTM and CDR2 ANQGSEA. The V and J ends lost 7 bases and 9 bases, in that order; junction bases with no gene match: 10. Here the CDR3 reads CSGRDRVIVEQFF. In DNA form, the CDR3 reads TGCAGCGGCCGGGACAGGGTAATAGTTGAGCAGTTCTTC.

This clone was seen a single time. The chain links TRBV19 to TRBJ1-1; D call uncertain. The CDR3 runs 13 residues. Germline lookup yields CDR1 LNHDA and CDR2 SQIVND (reference sequence). The V and J ends lost 5 bases and 4 bases respectively, with 11 bases between them. The DNA for the CDR3 is TGTGCCAGTAGTTTTAAGCTAGTCACTGAAGCTTTCTTT. Translation gives CASSFKLVTEAFF.

The chain joins TRBV28 to TRBJ1-1, with 8 bases aligning to TRBD1. The germline V gene encodes CDR1 MDHEN and CDR2 SYDVKM. The CDR3 consists of 15 residues. Trimming cost V 6 bases and J 3 bases; bases outside gene matches: 9. CDR3 amino acids: CASSHFQGADTEAFF. The CDR3 DNA reads TGTGCCAGCAGCCATTTCCAGGGGGCTGACACTGAAGCTTTCTTT.

This chain links TRBV2 with TRBJ1-5, with D possibly matching TRBD1 (5 bases). Germline CDR1 SNHLY, CDR2 FYNNEI. The CDR3 runs 13 residues. With 1 base removed from V and 11 bases from J, the gap between germline ends came to 12 bases. CDR3 sequence reads: CASSEEAAGAQHF. The CDR3 nucleotides read TGTGCCAGCAGTGAAGAAGCAGCGGGGGCCCAGCATTTT.

This chain connects TRBV19 to TRBJ2-7, with 9 bases that match TRBD1. Per the germline V gene, CDR1 is LNHDA and CDR2 is SQIVND (reference sequence). This CDR3 comprises 16 residues. Germline trimming cut 3 bases from V and 3 bases from J; bases unmatched to any gene: 9. CDR3 sequence (DNA): TGTGCCAGTAGTATTGGTTTGGGGGACAGGGTCTACGAGCAGTACTTC. This encodes CASSIGLGDRVYEQYF. Together with reference TRBV19 and TRBJ2-7, the CDR3 gives the full variable domain: DGGITQSPKYLFRKEGQNVTLSCEQNLNHDAMYWYRQDPGQGLRLIYYSQIVNDFQKGDIAEGYSVSREKKESFPLTVTSAQKNPTAFYLCASSIGLGDRVYEQYFGPGTRLTVT.

The chain carries TRBV6-5 and TRBJ2-2; D call uncertain. With 2 bases removed from V and 1 base from J, the gap between germline ends came to 11 bases. The CDR3 runs to 16 residues. Germline values: CDR1 MNHEY, CDR2 SVGAGI. CDR3 residues: CASSYDKVRNTGELFF. Here the CDR3 DNA reads TGTGCCAGCAGTTACGACAAGGTTCGGAACACCGGGGAGCTGTTTTTT.

The chain links TRBV2 to TRBJ1-5; no definite D call. V was pared by 3 bases and J by 1 base, with 4 bases between. The CDR3 contains 13 residues. The germline V gene encodes CDR1 SNHLY and CDR2 FYNNEI. The CDR3 DNA sequence: TGTGCCAGCAGTGAGCAGAGCAATCAGCCCCAGCATTTT. Amino acid sequence: CASSEQSNQPQHF.

This chain links TRBV2 with TRBJ1-2; no clear D gene. Germline lookup yields CDR1 SNHLY and CDR2 FYNNEI. The CDR3 loop spans 13 amino acids. V shed 9 bases and J shed 8 bases, with 19 bases lying between them. Here the CDR3 DNA reads TGTGCCAGAAGGGTAGACGTGGGCGGGGGCTACACCTTC. Protein sequence: CARRVDVGGGYTF.

The gene calls are TRBV2 and TRBJ1-2; a weak D match, TRBD1 (6 bases). Germline V lookup: CDR1 SNHLY, CDR2 FYNNEI. Trimming took 6 bases from V and 0 from J, leaving 14 bases between them. This CDR3 spans 15 amino acids. This CDR3 reads CASRPKTGPNYGYTF. CDR3 nucleotides: TGTGCCAGCAGGCCTAAGACAGGTCCTAACTATGGCTACACCTTC.

The V call is TRBV28, the J call TRBJ1-6; D possibly corresponds to TRBD1 (6 bases). CDR1 and CDR2 (germline): MDHEN, SYDVKM. Trimming removed 2 bases from V and 6 bases from J, with 11 bases in between. This CDR3 is built from 15 residues. CDR3 nucleotides: TGTGCCAGCAGTTTAACACAGGGTCTTAATTCACCCCTCCACTTT. It specifies CASSLTQGLNSPLHF.

The genes are TRBV11-2 and TRBJ2-7, with 11 bases lining up with TRBD2. CDR3 length: 16 amino acids. The J segment lost 3 bases and the V segment lost 0 bases, leaving 4 bases of the junction unmatched. Germline-derived CDR1 and CDR2 are SGHAT and FQNNGV. The CDR3 loop reads CASSLDQGTSGYEQYF. The CDR3 coding sequence is TGTGCCAGCAGCTTAGATCAGGGGACTAGCGGCTACGAGCAGTACTTC.

About this clone: This CDR3 is also generated by other DNA sequences in the sample. The V gene is TRBV27, the J gene TRBJ1-5; no clear D gene. This CDR3 has 12 amino acids. The V end lost 6 bases, the J end lost 6 bases, and 9 bases lay between the germline ends. The germline V gene has CDR1 MNHEY and CDR2 SMNVEV (reference sequence). The CDR3 bases are TGTGCCAGCAGCTATACTGGTCAGCCCCAGCATTTT. Its translation is CASSYTGQPQHF.

The genes are TRBV11-2 and TRBJ2-7; the match to TRBD2 covers 7 bases. Trimming took 0 bases from V and 7 from J; bases not matched to a gene: 6. The CDR3 covers 14 residues. Germline CDR1 and CDR2: SGHAT and FQNNGV. This CDR3 reads CASSLDGRGWEQYF. The CDR3, as DNA: TGTGCCAGCAGCTTAGATGGGAGGGGTTGGGAGCAGTACTTC.

As to this clone: One junction end does not reproduce the germline sequence, and a read error may be involved. The CDR3 bases are TGTGCCAGCAGCCGGCCAGGACTAGTATCCTCCGAGCAGTACTTC. Its translation: CASSRPGLVSSEQYF. This chain links TRBV3-1 (or the pseudogene TRBV3-2) with TRBJ2-7, with TRBD2 matching over 7 bases. Germline CDR1 LGHDT, CDR2 YNNKEL (reference sequence). This CDR3 has 15 amino acids.

V is TRBV11-2 and J is TRBJ2-3, with D perhaps matching TRBD2 (5 bases). The CDR3 has 14 residues. The ends were cut back, 0 bases at V and 7 bases at J, with 11 bases in the middle. Looked up from germline, CDR1 is SGHAT and CDR2 is FQNNGV. The CDR3 spells CASSLESTGNTQYF. Written as DNA, the CDR3 is TGTGCCAGCAGCTTAGAATCTACCGGGAATACGCAGTATTTT.

CDR3 DNA sequence: TGTGCCAGCAGCAAGGGGAAGGACAAGCGGGGGGGCCGGGCAGATACGCAGTATTTT. Amino acid sequence: CASSKGKDKRGGRADTQYF. The genes are TRBV21-1 and TRBJ2-3; TRBD2, the D gene given by the table, was not confirmed from the DNA. TRBV21-1 is designated a pseudogene. The CDR3 is made up of 19 amino acids.

The V call is TRBV5-1, the J call TRBJ2-2, with D unclear. The length of the CDR3 is 14 residues. V lost 1 base to trimming and J lost 4 bases, with 8 bases between them. Looked up from germline, CDR1 is SGHRS and CDR2 is YFSETQ. CDR3 coding DNA: TGCGCCAGCAGCTTGTCTAGTCCCACCGGGGAGCTGTTTTTT. It encodes CASSLSSPTGELFF.

The genes are TRBV19 and TRBJ2-2; D possibly corresponds to TRBD2 (6 bases). The V end lost 5 bases, the J end lost 7 bases, and 20 bases lay between the germline ends. Germline values: CDR1 LNHDA, CDR2 SQIVND (reference sequence). The CDR3 covers 16 residues. CDR3 sequence: CASSPAGGARGGELFF. The CDR3 DNA is TGTGCCAGTAGTCCCGCTGGCGGGGCACGAGGCGGGGAGCTGTTTTTT.

This chain connects TRBV11-3 to TRBJ2-3; 7 positions match TRBD2. Germline values: CDR1 SGHNT, CDR2 YENEEA. This CDR3 comprises 14 residues. V shed 1 base, J shed 4 bases, and the junction held 2 bases outside the gene matches. The CDR3 is CASSLAAGSDTQYF. CDR3 DNA: TGTGCCAGCAGCTTAGCAGCGGGGTCAGATACGCAGTATTTT.